The clone carrying this TCR beta chain has at least ten counts. This CDR3 contains 14 residues. CDR1 and CDR2 (germline): SQVTM, ANQGSEA. Trimming at V came to 0 bases and at J to 7 bases, leaving 4 bases not matched to a gene. The data were taken from a study of T-cell reconstitution after alpha-beta-depleted transplantation in children. Unique molecular identifiers featured in how the TCRbeta library was prepared. TCRdb used MiXCR to reprocess the PCR reads, holding one entry per CDR3 protein. The table has approximately 640,000 distinct CDR3 sequences, approximately 16% seen once. This chain links TRBV29-1 with TRBJ2-1; 9 bases match TRBD1. This receptor was taken from a human donor who donated a stem cell graft to a child with acute myeloid leukemia. Source: PBMCs from the stem cell graft donor, taken from the stem cell graft. CDR3 amino acids: CSVEETGGRNEQFF. The CDR3 nucleotides read TGCAGCGTTGAAGAGACAGGGGGAAGAAATGAGCAGTTCTTC.